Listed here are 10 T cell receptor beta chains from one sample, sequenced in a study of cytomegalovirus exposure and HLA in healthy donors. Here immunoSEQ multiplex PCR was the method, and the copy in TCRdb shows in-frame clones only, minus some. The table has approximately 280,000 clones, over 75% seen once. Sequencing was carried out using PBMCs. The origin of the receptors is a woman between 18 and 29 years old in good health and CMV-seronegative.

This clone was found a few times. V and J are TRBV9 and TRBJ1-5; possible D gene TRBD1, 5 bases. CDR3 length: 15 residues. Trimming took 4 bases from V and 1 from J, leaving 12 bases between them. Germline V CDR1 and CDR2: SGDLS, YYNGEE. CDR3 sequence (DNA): TGTGCCAGCAGCCCAGGGCAGGGCAGCAATCAGCCCCAGCATTTT. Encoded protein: CASSPGQGSNQPQHF.

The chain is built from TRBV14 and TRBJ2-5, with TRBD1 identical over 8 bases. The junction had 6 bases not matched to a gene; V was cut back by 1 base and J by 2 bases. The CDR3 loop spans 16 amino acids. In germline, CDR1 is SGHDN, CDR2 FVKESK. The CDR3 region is CASSQGRGPFQETQYF. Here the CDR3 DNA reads TGTGCCAGCAGCCAAGGCAGGGGGCCCTTTCAAGAGACCCAGTACTTC.

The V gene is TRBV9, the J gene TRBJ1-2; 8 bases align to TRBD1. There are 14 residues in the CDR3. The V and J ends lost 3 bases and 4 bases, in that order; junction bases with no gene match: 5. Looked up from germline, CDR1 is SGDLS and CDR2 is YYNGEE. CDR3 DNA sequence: TGTGCCAGCAGCGACCGGACAGGGCCCTATGGCTACACCTTC. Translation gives CASSDRTGPYGYTF.

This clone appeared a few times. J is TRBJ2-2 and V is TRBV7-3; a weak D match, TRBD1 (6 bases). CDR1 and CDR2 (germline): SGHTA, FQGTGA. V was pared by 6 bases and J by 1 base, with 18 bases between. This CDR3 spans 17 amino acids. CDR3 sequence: CASRPQGIYLNTGELFF. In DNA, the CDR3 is TGTGCCAGCAGACCTCAGGGGATATATTTGAACACCGGGGAGCTGTTTTTT.

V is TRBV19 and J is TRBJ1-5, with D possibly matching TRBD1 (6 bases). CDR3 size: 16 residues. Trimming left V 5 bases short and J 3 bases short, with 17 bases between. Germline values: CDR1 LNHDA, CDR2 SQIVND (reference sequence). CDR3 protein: CASSANRDINNQPQHF. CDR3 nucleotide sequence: TGTGCCAGTAGTGCAAACCGGGACATAAACAATCAGCCCCAGCATTTT.

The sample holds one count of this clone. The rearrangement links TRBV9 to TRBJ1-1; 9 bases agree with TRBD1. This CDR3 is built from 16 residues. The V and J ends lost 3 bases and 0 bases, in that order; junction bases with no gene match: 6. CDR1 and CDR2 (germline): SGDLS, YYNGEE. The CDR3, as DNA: TGTGCCAGCAGCGAAGGGACAGGGAGGATGAACACTGAAGCTTTCTTT. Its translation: CASSEGTGRMNTEAFF.

The CDR3 DNA reads TGTGCCAGCAGTTACGGGACAGGGGCCTATGGCTACACCTTC. Protein product: CASSYGTGAYGYTF. The chain is built from TRBV6-5 and TRBJ1-2; 10 bases map to TRBD1. The junction had 1 base not matched to a gene; V was cut back by 2 bases and J by 4 bases. Germline lookup yields CDR1 MNHEY and CDR2 SVGAGI. This CDR3 comprises 14 residues.

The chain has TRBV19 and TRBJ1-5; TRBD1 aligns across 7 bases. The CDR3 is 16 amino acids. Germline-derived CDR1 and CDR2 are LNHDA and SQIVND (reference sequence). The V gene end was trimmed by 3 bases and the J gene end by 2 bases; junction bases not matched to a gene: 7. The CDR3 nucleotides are TGTGCCAGTAGTATTCTTCAGGGGGGAGGCAATCAGCCCCAGCATTTT. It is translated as CASSILQGGGNQPQHF.

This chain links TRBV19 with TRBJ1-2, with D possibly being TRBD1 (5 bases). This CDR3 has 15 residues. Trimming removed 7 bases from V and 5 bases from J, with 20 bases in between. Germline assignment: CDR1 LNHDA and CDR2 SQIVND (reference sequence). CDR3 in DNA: TGTGCCAGTACCCCCATGCTAGACAGTCCTTATGGCTACACCTTC. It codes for CASTPMLDSPYGYTF.

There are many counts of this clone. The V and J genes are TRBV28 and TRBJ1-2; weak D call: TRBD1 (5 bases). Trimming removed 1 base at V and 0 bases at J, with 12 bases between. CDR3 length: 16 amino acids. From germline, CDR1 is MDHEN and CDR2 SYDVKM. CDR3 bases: TGTGCCAGCAGTTTATCGCGACAGCTTGCTAACTATGGCTACACCTTC. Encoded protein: CASSLSRQLANYGYTF.